The 9 T cell receptor beta chains in this list originate from one sample, sequenced in a study of blood T cell repertoires in COVID-19 (dated by TCRdb to the early 2020s). The library was produced with the immunoSEQ multiplex PCR assay. In TCRdb, the immuneACCESS table is reduced to in-frame sequences with V and J assigned. These tables do not hold every clone; where another copy was compared, an unresolved V gene accounts for under half, and the others remain unexplained. This sample has roughly 250,000 clones in its table, and 80% to 95% of those were observed once. The ten largest clones add up to around 2.5% of the sample. Sequencing input: peripheral blood. These receptors all come from a person under 35 with COVID-19, enrolled during active disease.

J is TRBJ2-2 and V is TRBV19, with TRBD2 identical over 7 bases. The CDR3 contains 14 residues. V shed 5 bases and J 1 base; nucleotides not matched to a gene: 1. Per the germline V gene, CDR1 is LNHDA and CDR2 is SQIVND (reference sequence). CDR3 sequence (DNA): TGTGCCAGTAGTCCTAGCGGGAACACCGGGGAGCTGTTTTTT. Protein: CASSPSGNTGELFF.

This sequence joins TRBV27 and TRBJ2-1; weak D call: TRBD2 (5 bases). Per the germline V gene, CDR1 is MNHEY and CDR2 is SMNVEV (reference sequence). The CDR3 has 12 amino acids. Trimming took 2 bases from V and 9 from J, leaving 8 bases between them. The CDR3 loop is CASSLRAGEQFF. As DNA, the CDR3 is TGTGCCAGCAGTTTACGGGCGGGTGAGCAGTTCTTC.

This clone was recorded once. This sequence joins TRBV3-1 (or the pseudogene TRBV3-2) and TRBJ2-7, with D possibly matching TRBD1 (6 bases). CDR3 size: 16 residues. Germline CDR1 is LGHDT and CDR2 is YNNKEL (reference sequence). The V end lost 0 bases, the J end lost 0 bases, and 12 bases lay between the germline ends. CDR3 amino acids: CASSQDGGRHSYEQYF. The CDR3 nucleotides are TGTGCCAGCAGCCAAGATGGGGGCCGCCACTCCTACGAGCAGTACTTC.

This chain uses TRBV30 with TRBJ2-2, with TRBD1 identical over 12 bases. V trimming: 4 bases; J trimming: 6 bases; junction bases outside the gene matches: 3. From germline, CDR1 is GTSNPN and CDR2 SVGIG (reference sequence). The CDR3 runs 14 residues. The CDR3 bases are TGTGCCTGGAATAGGGACAGGGGGCCCGGGGAGCTGTTTTTT. It is translated as CAWNRDRGPGELFF.

This sequence joins TRBV24-1 and TRBJ2-5; 7 bases map to TRBD1. The V gene end was trimmed by 4 bases and the J gene end by 5 bases; junction bases not matched to a gene: 9. Germline loops: CDR1 KGHDR, CDR2 SFDVKD. CDR3 length: 15 amino acids. The CDR3 DNA reads TGTGCCACCAGTGAACGGACAGGTGGATGGGAGACCCAGTACTTC. This codes for CATSERTGGWETQYF.

The chain carries TRBV7-2 and TRBJ1-5, with no clear D. CDR1 and CDR2 (germline): SGHTA, FQGNSA. V lost 1 base and J lost 6, with 10 bases in between. This CDR3 comprises 14 residues. The CDR3 DNA is TGTGCCAGCAGCTTAGTCAAAGGAGGTCAGCCCCAGCATTTT. It codes for CASSLVKGGQPQHF.

The V call is TRBV29-1, the J call TRBJ2-3; D is unresolved. Trimming stripped 5 bases from V and 4 bases from J, with 10 bases between. This CDR3 region has 12 residues. In germline, CDR1 is SQVTM, CDR2 ANQGSEA. The CDR3 bases are TGCAGCGTTCCCAGATCCGCAGATACGCAGTATTTT. Translation gives CSVPRSADTQYF.

The chain uses TRBV4-3 and TRBJ1-2; D may be TRBD1 (5 bases). Germline CDR1 LGHNA, CDR2 YSLEER. CDR3 length: 16 amino acids. The V end was cut by 2 bases, the J end by 3 bases, with 16 bases between. CDR3 bases: TGCGCCAGCAGCCAAACTATCGGGACTACCCACTATGGCTACACCTTC. Encoded protein: CASSQTIGTTHYGYTF.

This chain links TRBV27 with TRBJ2-5; 10 bases align to TRBD2. The germline gives CDR1 MNHEY, CDR2 SMNVEV (reference sequence). V was clipped by 6 bases and J by 2 bases; unmatched bases: 9. The CDR3 extends over 16 amino acids. The CDR3 spells CASRPLGLAEQETQYF. CDR3 sequence (DNA): TGTGCCAGCAGGCCCTTAGGACTAGCGGAACAAGAGACCCAGTACTTC.